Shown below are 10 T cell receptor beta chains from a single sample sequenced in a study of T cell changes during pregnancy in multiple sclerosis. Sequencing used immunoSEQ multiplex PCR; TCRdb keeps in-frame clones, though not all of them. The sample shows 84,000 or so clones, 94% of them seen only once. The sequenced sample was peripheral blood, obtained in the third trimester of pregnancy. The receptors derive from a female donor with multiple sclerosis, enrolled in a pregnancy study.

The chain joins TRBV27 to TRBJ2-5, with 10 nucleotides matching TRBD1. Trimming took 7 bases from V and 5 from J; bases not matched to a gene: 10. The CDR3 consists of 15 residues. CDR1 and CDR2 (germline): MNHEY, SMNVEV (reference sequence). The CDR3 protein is CASMTGGARLETQYF. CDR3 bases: TGTGCCAGCATGACAGGGGGCGCGAGATTGGAGACCCAGTACTTC.

The CDR3 loop reads CASSLGLVPETQYF. CDR3 DNA sequence: TGTGCCAGCAGCCTAGGACTAGTACCCGAGACCCAGTACTTC. This chain joins TRBV11-2 and TRBJ2-5; 7 bases fit TRBD2. The V and J ends lost 5 bases and 5 bases, in that order; junction bases with no gene match: 8. The CDR3 consists of 14 residues. Germline CDR1 reads SGHAT; CDR2 reads FQNNGV. The whole variable domain, filled in from reference TRBV11-2 and TRBJ2-5, reads EAGVAQSPRYKIIEKRQSVAFWCNPISGHATLYWYQQILGQGPKLLIQFQNNGVVDDSQLPKDRFSAERLKGVDSTLKIQPAKLEDSAVYLCASSLGLVPETQYFGPGTRLLVL.

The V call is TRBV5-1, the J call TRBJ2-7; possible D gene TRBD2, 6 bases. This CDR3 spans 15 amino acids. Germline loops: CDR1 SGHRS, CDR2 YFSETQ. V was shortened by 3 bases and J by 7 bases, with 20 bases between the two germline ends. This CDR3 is CASSYEIGTAGEQYF. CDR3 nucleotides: TGCGCCAGCAGCTACGAAATCGGGACGGCGGGGGAGCAGTACTTC.

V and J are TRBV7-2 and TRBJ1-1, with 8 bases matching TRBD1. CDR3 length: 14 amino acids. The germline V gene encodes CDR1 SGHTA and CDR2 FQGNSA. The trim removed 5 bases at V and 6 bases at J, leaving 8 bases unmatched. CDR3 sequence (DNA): TGTGCCAGCAGCGTACAGGGGGGGTTATCTGAAGCTTTCTTT. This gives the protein CASSVQGGLSEAFF.

CDR3 region: CASSAGGGANSPLHF. For the CDR3, the DNA is TGTGCCAGCAGCGCCGGAGGGGGGGCTAATTCACCCCTCCACTTT. The rearrangement joins TRBV11-3 to TRBJ1-6; D might be TRBD1 (6 bases). Germline-derived CDR1 and CDR2 are SGHNT and YENEEA. The CDR3 totals 15 residues. V lost 5 bases and J 6 bases, leaving 14 bases between the germline ends.

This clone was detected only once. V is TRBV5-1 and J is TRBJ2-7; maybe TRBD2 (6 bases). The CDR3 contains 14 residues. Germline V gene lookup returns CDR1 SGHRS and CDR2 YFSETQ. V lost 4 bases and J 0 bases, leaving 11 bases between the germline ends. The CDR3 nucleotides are TGCGCCAGCAGCCTGGACGGGAGCTCCTACGAGCAGTACTTC. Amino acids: CASSLDGSSYEQYF.

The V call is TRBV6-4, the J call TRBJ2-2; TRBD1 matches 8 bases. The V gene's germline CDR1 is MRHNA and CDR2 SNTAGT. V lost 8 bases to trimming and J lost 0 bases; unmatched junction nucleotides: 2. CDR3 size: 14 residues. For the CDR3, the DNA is TGTGCCAGCGGGACAGGCCCGAACACCGGGGAGCTGTTTTTT. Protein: CASGTGPNTGELFF.

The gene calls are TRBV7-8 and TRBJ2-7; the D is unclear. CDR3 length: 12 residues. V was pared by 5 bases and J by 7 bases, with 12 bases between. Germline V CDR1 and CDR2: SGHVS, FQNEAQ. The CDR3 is CASSPIPGEQYF. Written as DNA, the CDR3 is TGTGCCAGCAGCCCAATCCCGGGTGAGCAGTACTTC.

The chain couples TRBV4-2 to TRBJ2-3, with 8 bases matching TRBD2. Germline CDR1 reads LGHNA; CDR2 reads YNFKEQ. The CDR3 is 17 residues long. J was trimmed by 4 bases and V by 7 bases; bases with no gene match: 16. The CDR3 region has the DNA TGTGCCAGCAATATAAAAGGGCTAGCGGGCGCATCAGATACGCAGTATTTT. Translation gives CASNIKGLAGASDTQYF.

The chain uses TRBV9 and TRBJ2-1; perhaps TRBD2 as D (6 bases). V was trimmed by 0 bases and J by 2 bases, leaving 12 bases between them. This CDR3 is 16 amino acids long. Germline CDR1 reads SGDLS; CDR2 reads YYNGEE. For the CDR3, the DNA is TGTGCCAGCAGCGTAGGGAGGGACGCGACCTACAATGAGCAGTTCTTC. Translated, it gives CASSVGRDATYNEQFF.